This entry is about one T cell receptor beta chain. In the study's own analysis: From reference gene primer amplification, estimates of nucleated cell counts were derived. Sequenced by immunoSEQ multiplex PCR; TCRdb stores in-frame clones only, minus some. The V and J calls and the clone size are those of that table, but D and trimming were determined from the DNA. The sample has under 300,000 clones; approximately 79% are singletons. This sample was included in a study of blood T cell repertoires in COVID-19. The CDR3 totals 14 residues. The V gene lost 3 bases and the J gene lost 6 bases, with 11 bases spanning the gap. Germline V gives CDR1 MNHNS, CDR2 SASEGT.

The source is a middle-aged woman with active or convalescent COVID-19. The chain employs TRBV6-1 and TRBJ2-2; TRBD1 might be the D (7 bases). Sample: peripheral blood. CDR3 nucleotides: TGTGCCAGCAGTGACCGCAGGGGGGCCGGGGAGCTGTTTTTT. It yields the protein CASSDRRGAGELFF.